These T cell receptor beta chains were read from a single sample in a study of blood T cell repertoires in COVID-19. Clones were read by immunoSEQ multiplex PCR, and TCRdb kept only the in-frame ones, dropping some. The sample shows roughly 700,000 clones, around 89% of them seen only once. Sequenced input: peripheral blood. Receptors were obtained from a woman aged 18-29 years with acute or convalescent COVID-19. Each CDR3 is given with its conserved first and last residue. The D gene is left open where the match is weak. A row's size may be missing; if present it is once, few, many or a size class.

v_call	j_call	d_call	clone_size	cdr3_nt	cdr3_aa
TRBV11-2	TRBJ1-2	NA	many	TGTGCCAGCAGCTTAAGCAGCGCCTATGGCTACACCTTC	CASSLSSAYGYTF
TRBV5-6	TRBJ1-3	NA	NA	TGTGCCAGCAGCTTGGTTGCGGCGAGTTTAGTAGACATATATTTT	CASSLVAASLVDIYF
TRBV14	TRBJ2-1	TRBD2	NA	TGTGCCAGCAGCCAGAGACTAGCGGGGGATCCCTACAATGAGCAGTTCTTC	CASSQRLAGDPYNEQFF
TRBV24-1	TRBJ1-5	NA	NA	TGTGCCACCAGTGATTCTGGGACATTACGAAGCAATCAGCCCCAGCATTTT	CATSDSGTLRSNQPQHF
TRBV13	TRBJ1-3	NA	NA	TGTGCCAGCAGCTTAGGTGGGGGGGTGGCAGGAACTGGAAACACCATATATTTT	CASSLGGGVAGTGNTIYF
TRBV7-2	TRBJ1-5	NA	NA	TGTGCCAGCAGCTTTTCAGGGCCCCAGCATTTT	CASSFSGPQHF
TRBV5-1	TRBJ2-7	TRBD1	NA	TGCGCCAGCAGCAGAGGACAGGGCGTGGACCCGGAGCAGTACTTC	CASSRGQGVDPEQYF
TRBV19	TRBJ1-1	NA	NA	TGTGCCAGTACTCGGGTATTTATGAACACTGAAGCTTTCTTT	CASTRVFMNTEAFF
TRBV5-6	TRBJ2-7	NA	NA	TGTGCCAGCACCTTGGGAGGTAGCGCGGTTTACGAGCAGTACTTC	CASTLGGSAVYEQYF
TRBV6-1	TRBJ1-1	NA	once	TGTGCCAGCAGCGAACGGGGGAGGGTCGGGGAGAACACTGAAGCTTTCTTT	CASSERGRVGENTEAFF
TRBV4-1	TRBJ1-2	NA	NA	TGCGCCAGCAGCGCTCAGGTGAGTGGCTACACCTTC	CASSAQVSGYTF
TRBV14	TRBJ1-6	TRBD1	NA	TGTGCCAGCAGCCAGGGGGACAGGGTGAAGAATTCACCCCTCCACTTT	CASSQGDRVKNSPLHF
TRBV4-3	TRBJ1-2	NA	NA	TGCGCCAGCAGCCAAGATATAGGGCAGGGGAACTATGGCTACACCTTC	CASSQDIGQGNYGYTF
TRBV3-1/TRBV3-2	TRBJ2-1	NA	NA	TGTGCCAGCAGCCAAGTCCGCCCTAGCTCCTACAATGAGCAGTTCTTC	CASSQVRPSSYNEQFF
TRBV6-2/TRBV6-3	TRBJ1-4	NA	NA	TGTGCCAGCAGTTATGGAGTTGCTAATGAAAAACTGTTTTTT	CASSYGVANEKLFF
TRBV4-3	TRBJ2-7	NA	NA	TGCGCCAGCAGCCAAGATCCTGGCGGAATCCCCTCGGAGCAGTACTTC	CASSQDPGGIPSEQYF
TRBV6-2/TRBV6-3	TRBJ2-7	TRBD2	few	TGTGCCAGCAGTTTCGCGGGGGGAACCTACGAGCAGTACTTC	CASSFAGGTYEQYF
TRBV5-1	TRBJ2-7	TRBD2	NA	TGCGCCAGCAGCTACCAAACTAGCGGGGGGATAGTGGATGAGCAGTACTTC	CASSYQTSGGIVDEQYF
TRBV19	TRBJ2-7	TRBD1	once	TGTGCCAGTAGTATTTCTGGGACAGGGGGCCTTTACGAGCAGTACTTC	CASSISGTGGLYEQYF
TRBV5-1	TRBJ2-1	NA	NA	TGCGCCAGCAGCTTGTTGCCGGGGAATGAGCAGTTCTTC	CASSLLPGNEQFF
TRBV6-4	TRBJ2-3	TRBD2	once	TGTGCCAGCAGTGACCCTCCGACTAGCGGGCCCACAGATACGCAGTATTTT	CASSDPPTSGPTDTQYF
TRBV4-3	TRBJ1-6	NA	NA	TGCGCCAGCAGCCAAGGAGTGAACAATTCACCCCTCCACTTT	CASSQGVNNSPLHF
TRBV5-6	TRBJ2-4	TRBD1	NA	TGTGCCAGCAGCTCCCGGACAGGGGTGAACATTCAGTACTTC	CASSSRTGVNIQYF
TRBV7-2	TRBJ1-1	NA	NA	TGTGCCAGCAGCTTCCCGCGGGAGGGGAACACTGAAGCTTTCTTT	CASSFPREGNTEAFF
TRBV7-2	TRBJ2-7	NA	NA	TGTGCCAGCAGCTTGGGCCCTCCCACCAACGAGCAGTACTTC	CASSLGPPTNEQYF
TRBV6-5	TRBJ2-1	NA	NA	TGTGCCAGCAGTTACCTCGGGCGGGTCCCTATTGGTGAGCAGTTCTTC	CASSYLGRVPIGEQFF
TRBV12-5	TRBJ1-1	NA	NA	TGTGCTAGTGGTTTGGTGACAGGGAACACTGAAGCTTTCTTT	CASGLVTGNTEAFF
TRBV7-9	TRBJ2-3	TRBD2	NA	TGTGCCAGCAGCGCCCCGGAAGCGCGGGGGGGTACGCAGTATTTT	CASSAPEARGGTQYF
TRBV27	TRBJ1-6	TRBD1	NA	TGTGCCAGCAGTTCCGGACAGGTGGTGAGTAATTCACCCCTCCACTTT	CASSSGQVVSNSPLHF
TRBV24-1	TRBJ2-1	NA	NA	TGTGCCACCAGTGATGTAGACAGTCCTAGCTCCTACAATGAGCAGTTCTTC	CATSDVDSPSSYNEQFF
TRBV7-2	TRBJ1-6	NA	NA	TGTGCCAGCAGCTTAGCGGCATTTAATTCACCCCTCCACTTT	CASSLAAFNSPLHF
TRBV5-1	TRBJ1-5	NA	few	TGCGCCAGCAGCCTCGGACCCGCCGGGGGTCAGCCCCAGCATTTT	CASSLGPAGGQPQHF
TRBV18	TRBJ1-1	NA	NA	TGTGCCAGCTCACCAGAAACGGAGGACACTGAAGCTTTCTTT	CASSPETEDTEAFF
TRBV19	TRBJ2-7	TRBD2	NA	TGTGCCAGTAGTCCTTCCTGGGGACTAGCGGGGGAGTTCTACGAGCAGTACTTC	CASSPSWGLAGEFYEQYF
TRBV30	TRBJ2-7	TRBD1	NA	TGTGCCTCCCAACAGGGGGGCTACGAGCAGTACTTC	CASQQGGYEQYF
TRBV4-1	TRBJ1-5	NA	NA	TGCGCCAGCAGCCCTGAGGCGCGGGGCCTCAGCAATCAGCCCCAGCATTTT	CASSPEARGLSNQPQHF
TRBV7-3	TRBJ2-3	NA	NA	TGTGCCAGCAGCGCCTCTGGGGGCGCAGATACGCAGTATTTT	CASSASGGADTQYF
TRBV6-4	TRBJ2-2	TRBD1	NA	TGTGCCAGCACCCCAGAAGGGGGCTCGGGCGGGGAGCTGTTTTTT	CASTPEGGSGGELFF
TRBV6-6	TRBJ1-1	NA	few	TGTGCCAGCAGTTCGGGACACACCATGAACACTGAAGCTTTCTTT	CASSSGHTMNTEAFF
TRBV10-3	TRBJ1-1	TRBD1	NA	TGTGCCATCAGAGCGGACAGGCGGAACACTGAAGCTTTCTTT	CAIRADRRNTEAFF
TRBV6-1	TRBJ2-5	NA	NA	TGTGCCAGCAGTGAAGTGGGGGGTTTAGGTGAGACCCAGTACTTC	CASSEVGGLGETQYF
TRBV2	TRBJ2-2	NA	once	TGTGCCAGCACCGGTCCGGGGGATGGGGCCGGGGAGCTGTTTTTT	CASTGPGDGAGELFF
TRBV4-3	TRBJ2-2	TRBD2	NA	TGCGCCAGCAGCCGTGGCGTCGGGCTAGCGGCGAACACCGGGGAGCTGTTTTTT	CASSRGVGLAANTGELFF
TRBV4-1	TRBJ1-1	TRBD1	NA	TGCGCCAGCAGCGAACTCGGGACAGGACTGAACACTGAAGCTTTCTTT	CASSELGTGLNTEAFF
TRBV18	TRBJ2-3	TRBD1	NA	TGTGCCAGCTCACCTGAATCTTGGGACAGGGCAGGGGATACGCAGTATTTT	CASSPESWDRAGDTQYF
TRBV5-6	TRBJ2-5	TRBD2	NA	TGTGCCAGCACCTCCGGGGGGGCCCAGTACTTC	CASTSGGAQYF
TRBV3-1/TRBV3-2	TRBJ2-5	NA	NA	TGTGCCAGCAGCTCTCTTTGGGGAGGCATGGGGGACCAAGAGACCCAGTACTTC	CASSSLWGGMGDQETQYF
TRBV6-5	TRBJ1-1	NA	NA	TGTGCCAGCAGTTACAGCTCGACTAGGGTGAACACTGAAGCTTTCTTT	CASSYSSTRVNTEAFF